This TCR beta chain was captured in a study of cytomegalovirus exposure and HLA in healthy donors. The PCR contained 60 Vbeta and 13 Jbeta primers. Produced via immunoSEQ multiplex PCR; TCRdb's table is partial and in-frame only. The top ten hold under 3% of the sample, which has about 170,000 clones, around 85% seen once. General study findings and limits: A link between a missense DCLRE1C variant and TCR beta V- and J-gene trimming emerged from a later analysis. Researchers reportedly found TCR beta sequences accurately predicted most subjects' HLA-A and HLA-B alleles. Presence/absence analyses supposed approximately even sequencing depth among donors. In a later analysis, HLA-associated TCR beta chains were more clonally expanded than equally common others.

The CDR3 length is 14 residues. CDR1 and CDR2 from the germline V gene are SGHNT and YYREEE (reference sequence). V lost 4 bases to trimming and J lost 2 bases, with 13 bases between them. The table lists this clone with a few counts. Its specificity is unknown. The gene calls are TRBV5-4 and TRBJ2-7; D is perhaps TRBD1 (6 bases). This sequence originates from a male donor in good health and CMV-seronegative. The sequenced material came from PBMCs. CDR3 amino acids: CASSAGQRAYEQYF. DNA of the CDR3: TGTGCCAGCAGCGCCGGACAGAGGGCCTACGAGCAGTACTTC.